The present T cell receptor (beta chain) was sequenced within a study of blood T cells in healthy people across ages (dated by TCRdb to between 2014 and 2016). Concerning the study at large: In model experiments, roughly one uniquely barcoded TCR beta cDNA molecule per two T cells was captured by template switching. The study measured age-related changes in TCR beta repertoire diversity using deep sequencing normalized with unique cDNA molecular identifiers. The donors were split into four age groups: young (average 16 years), middle-aged (about 40), aged (approximately 60) and long-lived (about 74). To avoid experimental bias, donors of different ages were distributed randomly across sequencing lanes. Using the same blood draw, the study looked at two additional independent replicas of 1 million unique cDNA reads for two donors, one aged 18 to 29 and the other aged 80 or older.

The donors were 40 or so Caucasian individuals from Russia, aged roughly 6 to 100 years, who were systemically healthy. About 9.6 milliliters of peripheral blood were collected from each donor into EDTA-treated Vacutainer tubes. Ficoll-Paque density-gradient centrifugation was used to isolate PBMCs, with at least 6.5 million per sample. Total RNA, at least 6 micrograms per sample, was extracted from PBMCs with Trizol reagent. The percentages of naive CD45RAhigh/CD27high T cells were determined by flow cytometry on a PBMC aliquot from every donor. From the cysteine up to the phenylalanine, the CDR3 has a length of 14 residues. The kept DNA is CDR3 alone, 42 bases in frame from the first base. CDR1 is given as SNHLY and CDR2 as FYNNEI, both from the germline V gene. V is cut by 4 bases and J by 2 bases, and the space between the germline ends is 10 bases. The method was 5' RACE. TCRdb names Illumina HiSeq 2500 as the instrument used. A second PCR of roughly 7 to 12 cycles was run with a J-beta primer mix and a sample-barcoded 5' primer. Each TCR beta cDNA molecule received a unique molecular identifier from a template-switch 5' adaptor carrying 12 random nucleotides. Each sample yielded at least 3 million CDR3-containing paired-end reads. All of the RNA was converted into first-strand cDNA using the Mint cDNA synthesis kit, with a TRBC-specific oligonucleotide serving as the primer. After uracil-DNA glycosylase treatment, a first 18-cycle PCR used universal primers M1SS and BC2_uni_R on all cDNA. As for how the authors treated the data: For normalization, 1 million high-quality reads, each with a distinct molecular identifier, were randomly selected from each sample. Instead of being binned into consensus sequences, reads that shared molecular identifiers were thrown out. MiTCR, run with a Q25 quality threshold and the strictest error-elimination algorithm, handled CDR3 identification, clonotype clustering and error correction. A nonparametric unseen species model with Euler transformation was used to estimate lower-bound total TCR beta diversity. The public reads were quality trimmed at Q25 with fastp and then assembled into clones with MiXCR by TCRdb, keeping productive beta chains. Merged by CDR3 protein, the rows form single entries marked with the most common genes and DNA. Here the V and J calls rest on TCRdb's processing, not on the authors' analysis. A total of some 800,000 distinct CDR3 sequences appear in this sample, 44% of them only once. Roughly a fifth of the sample comes from the top ten.

On this clonotype itself: The antigen it binds to is not known. Per-nucleotide qualities are absent, and no much larger clonotype sits a single base away.

The paper as a whole reports these results and caveats: Estimates of total diversity from one million sequenced T cells were regarded as lower bounds and underestimates. Bulk unsorted PBMC profiling prevented conclusive comparison of naive and antigen-experienced compartments. The long-lived group showed more naive CD4+ T cells, fewer expanded clones and increased TCR diversity than the aged group, suggesting age selection. The percentage of naive T cells measured by flow cytometry correlated strongly with observed TCR beta diversity. Because donor CMV infection status was unknown, age-related changes in expanded clonotypes were potentially confounded. Observed TCR beta diversity per million T cells fell roughly linearly with age, and a significant reduction was already apparent by age approximately 41.

Sequencing was carried out using blood. The TCR was taken from a man in his sixties in good health. The chain links TRBV2 with TRBJ2-3; TRBD2 might be the D gene, on 5 matching bases. The DNA sequence reads TGTGCCAGCAGTGCCGGACTGCTCACAGATACGCAGTATTTT. It specifies CASSAGLLTDTQYF.